Reported below is one TCR beta chain. These data originate in a study of OX40 agonist ivuxolimab in advanced cancers. The protocol was immunoSEQ multiplex PCR, while the TCRdb copy is restricted to in-frame clones and leaves out a portion. The sample carries 60,000 to 100,000 clones, 80% to 95% recorded once. The CDR3 spans 13 residues. V was cut by 3 bases and J by 0 bases, with 5 bases left in between. The V gene's germline CDR1 is GTSNPN and CDR2 SVGIG (reference sequence). Sample: CD4+ or CD8+ T cells sorted from blood, taken in a trial of the OX40 agonist ivuxolimab. The J gene is TRBJ2-2, the V gene TRBV30; D call uncertain. This TCR was sampled from an adult with an advanced solid tumor such as melanoma, head and neck, liver or kidney cancer. This chain's CDR3 is CAWRNANTGELFF. CDR3 nucleotide sequence: TGTGCCTGGAGGAACGCGAACACCGGGGAGCTGTTTTTT.